This T cell receptor beta chain came from a study of response to subunit inactivated influenza vaccine. TCRdb re-called the RT-PCR reads through MiXCR, storing one row per CDR3 protein. Of about 500,000 distinct CDR3 sequences detected, approximately 15% appear once; the ten largest clones hold less than 4%. The CDR3 contains 16 residues. Germline V gene lookup returns CDR1 LGHDT and CDR2 YNNKEL (reference sequence). Between the trimmed V and J ends, which lost 4 bases and 2 bases, there was a span of 16 bases. The genes are TRBV3-1 and TRBJ2-3, with a possible D match to TRBD2 (5 bases). The sequence was obtained from a man aged 50-75 years who received an inactivated influenza vaccine. The starting material was CD4+ T cells sorted from PBMCs, obtained around 25 months after vaccination. The CDR3 spells CASSRRGSGFTDTQYF. In nucleotides, the CDR3 is TGTGCCAGCAGCCGCCGAGGGTCCGGGTTCACAGATACGCAGTATTTT.